These 16 T cell receptor beta chains originate from one sample sequenced in a study of blood T cell repertoires in COVID-19. The assay was immunoSEQ multiplex PCR, and TCRdb's table has in-frame clones only and misses some. The data hold approximately 70,000 clones, with around 76% observed a single time. The sample comprised peripheral blood. The origin of the receptors is a woman of 80 years or more with acute or convalescent COVID-19.

This chain connects TRBV7-6 to TRBJ2-6, with TRBD1 matching over 8 bases. V lost 3 bases, J lost 1 base, and 5 bases stayed unmatched. The CDR3 consists of 17 residues. CDR1 SGHVS and CDR2 FNYEAQ come from the germline V gene. CDR3 sequence: CASSFGQGASGANVLTF. The CDR3 nucleotides are TGTGCCAGCAGCTTTGGGCAGGGGGCTTCTGGGGCCAACGTCCTGACTTTC.

The chain links TRBV18 to TRBJ1-2; 8 bases agree with TRBD1. V dropped 3 bases and J dropped 6; count of bases not matched to a gene: 6. This CDR3 has 14 residues. Germline V gene sequence: CDR1 KGHSH, CDR2 LQKENI. CDR3 DNA sequence: TGTGCCAGCTCACCCGACAGGGGATCGGATGGCTACACCTTC. It codes for CASSPDRGSDGYTF. The full variable domain, rest sourced from reference TRBV18 and TRBJ1-2, is NAGVMQNPRHLVRRRGQEARLRCSPMKGHSHVYWYRQLPEEGLKFMVYLQKENIIDESGMPKERFSAEFPKEGPSILRIQQVVRGDSAAYFCASSPDRGSDGYTFGSGTRLTVV.

The chain has TRBV28 and TRBJ2-3; 11 nucleotides line up with TRBD2. CDR1 and CDR2 from the germline V gene are MDHEN and SYDVKM. Losses at the gene ends were 5 bases for V and 2 bases for J; bases not matched to a gene: 6. The CDR3 consists of 16 residues. CDR3 protein: CASSQKGLAVTDTQYF. For the CDR3, the DNA is TGTGCCAGCAGTCAGAAGGGACTAGCGGTCACAGATACGCAGTATTTT.

The CDR3 here is CASPPGLAGVNTGELFF. The CDR3 DNA reads as TGTGCCAGTCCCCCGGGACTAGCGGGAGTGAACACCGGGGAGCTGTTTTTT. This chain links TRBV4-2 with TRBJ2-2, with 14 bases aligning to TRBD2. The CDR3 is 17 amino acids. Germline V gene data show CDR1 as LGHNA and CDR2 as YNFKEQ. V lost 9 bases, J lost 1 base, and 7 bases stayed unmatched.

V and J are TRBV19 and TRBJ1-2; TRBD1 is a possible D gene (6 bases). V lost 7 bases, J lost 7 bases, and 10 bases lay in between. CDR3 length: 11 residues. Germline-derived CDR1 and CDR2 are LNHDA and SQIVND (reference sequence). Here the CDR3 DNA reads TGTGCCAGTATCACAGGGTCTGGCTACACCTTC. Amino acid sequence: CASITGSGYTF.

CDR3 coding DNA: TGTGCCAGCTCGGCAGGGGTATCCCCCTACGAGCAGTACTTC. Translating it yields CASSAGVSPYEQYF. J is TRBJ2-7 and V is TRBV18; D is perhaps TRBD1 (6 bases). The CDR3 totals 14 residues. Trimming removed 6 bases from V and 2 bases from J, with 14 bases in between. In germline, CDR1 is KGHSH, CDR2 LQKENI. The variable domain in full, completed from reference TRBV18 and TRBJ2-7, reads NAGVMQNPRHLVRRRGQEARLRCSPMKGHSHVYWYRQLPEEGLKFMVYLQKENIIDESGMPKERFSAEFPKEGPSILRIQQVVRGDSAAYFCASSAGVSPYEQYFGPGTRLTVT.

V is TRBV2 and J is TRBJ2-7; 12 bases agree with TRBD2. CDR3 size: 14 residues. From germline, CDR1 is SNHLY and CDR2 FYNNEI. V gave up 6 bases and J gave up 2 bases; unmatched junction bases: 2. CDR3 coding DNA: TGTGCCAGCAGCAGGACTAGCGGGACCTACGAGCAGTACTTC. It yields the protein CASSRTSGTYEQYF.

The chain recombines TRBV12-5 with TRBJ2-2; tentative D call: TRBD1 (5 bases). Germline loops: CDR1 LGHNT, CDR2 FRNRAP. V lost 1 base and J lost 5, with 11 bases in between. The CDR3 spans 15 residues. CDR3 sequence reads: CASGLGQGGTGELFF. In DNA, the CDR3 is TGTGCTAGTGGTTTGGGCCAGGGTGGAACCGGGGAGCTGTTTTTT.

The chain is built from TRBV11-2 and TRBJ2-2, with TRBD2 identical over 9 bases. Looked up from germline, CDR1 is SGHAT and CDR2 is FQNNGV. This CDR3 comprises 20 residues. The ends lost 0 bases at V and 5 bases at J; junction bases unmatched: 16. The CDR3 DNA is TGTGCCAGCAGCTTAGATCTCAGCTTTCTAGCGGGAATTGGGACCGGGGAGCTGTTTTTT. Protein product: CASSLDLSFLAGIGTGELFF.

A single count supports this clone. The chain combines TRBV24-1 with TRBJ2-7; 11 bases are shared with TRBD1. The CDR3 has 16 amino acids. Looked up from germline, CDR1 is KGHDR and CDR2 is SFDVKD. V lost 4 bases to trimming and J lost 0 bases; unmatched junction nucleotides: 4. The CDR3 bases are TGTGCCACCAGTGAGGGGGACAGGGGGAACTCCTACGAGCAGTACTTC. Protein sequence: CATSEGDRGNSYEQYF.

This chain connects TRBV11-3 to TRBJ2-3, with TRBD2 matching over 9 bases. This CDR3 contains 16 residues. In germline, CDR1 is SGHNT, CDR2 YENEEA. J gave up 7 bases and V 2 bases, and 10 bases lay outside the gene matches. The DNA for the CDR3 is TGTGCCAGCAGCTTACGTCTAGCGGGAAGATCGAATACGCAGTATTTT. Translated: CASSLRLAGRSNTQYF.

The rearrangement links TRBV14 to TRBJ2-7; TRBD1 aligns across 10 bases. Germline lookup yields CDR1 SGHDN and CDR2 FVKESK. After removal of 4 bases from V and 3 bases from J, the junction contained 0 bases not matched to a gene. CDR3 length: 13 residues. The CDR3 region is CASSRTGGYEQYF. The CDR3, as DNA: TGTGCCAGCAGCCGGACAGGGGGCTACGAGCAGTACTTC.

J is TRBJ1-5 and V is TRBV18; D not certain. Looked up from germline, CDR1 is KGHSH and CDR2 is LQKENI. The CDR3 loop spans 14 amino acids. V was clipped by 6 bases and J by 0 bases, with 9 bases between them. CDR3 residues: CASSAGNSNQPQHF. The CDR3 region has the DNA TGTGCCAGCTCTGCAGGTAATAGCAATCAGCCCCAGCATTTT.

This chain uses TRBV5-1 with TRBJ1-2; 8 nucleotides line up with TRBD1. Looked up from germline, CDR1 is SGHRS and CDR2 is YFSETQ. Trimming removed 0 bases from V and 7 bases from J; junction bases left unmatched: 5. The CDR3 extends over 14 amino acids. CDR3 bases: TGCGCCAGCAGCTTGGCGTCGACAGGGGTTGGCTACACCTTC. It codes for CASSLASTGVGYTF.

V gene TRBV29-1 combines with J gene TRBJ2-5; D is perhaps TRBD1 (6 bases). The germline V gene has CDR1 SQVTM and CDR2 ANQGSEA. V shed 4 bases and J shed 9 bases, with 21 bases lying between them. CDR3 length equals 14 residues. The DNA for the CDR3 is TGCAGCGTTGCGATGACAGGCCCCCGTGAGGCCCAGTACTTC. Protein sequence: CSVAMTGPREAQYF.

The chain carries TRBV29-1 and TRBJ2-3; 7 nucleotides line up with TRBD2. Per germline, CDR1 SQVTM and CDR2 ANQGSEA. The CDR3 covers 15 residues. J was trimmed by 1 base and V by 3 bases; bases with no gene match: 7. The CDR3 protein is CSVEARERGTDTQYF. CDR3 DNA sequence: TGCAGCGTTGAGGCGCGGGAGCGGGGCACAGATACGCAGTATTTT.